This is a list of T cell receptor beta chains from one sample in a study of blood T cell repertoires in COVID-19. Here immunoSEQ multiplex PCR was the method, and the copy in TCRdb shows in-frame clones only, minus some. The sample gives fewer than 150,000 clones, about 76% of which show up once; 20% is in the top ten. Sequencing was done on a sample of peripheral blood. These receptors all stem from an older man with acute or convalescent COVID-19. CDR3s include the opening cysteine and the closing phenylalanine or tryptophan. The order of the fields is V gene, J gene, D gene, clone size, CDR3 protein, CDR3 DNA. The D gene is left open where the match is weak. Not every row has a clone size; where given, it reads once, few, many or a size class.

>TRBV6-6|TRBJ1-2|.|.
CASSYSAGSMYGYTF
TGTGCCAGCAGTTATAGTGCGGGAAGTATGTATGGCTACACCTTC
>TRBV5-4|TRBJ1-1|TRBD1|once
CTSSSPYRQGGTEAFF
TGTACCAGCAGCTCCCCCTACCGACAGGGAGGCACTGAAGCTTTCTTT
>TRBV2|TRBJ2-1|.|.
CASSDLGLSYYNEQFF
TGTGCCAGCAGTGACCTGGGACTCTCTTACTACAATGAGCAGTTCTTC
>TRBV7-8|TRBJ1-5|TRBD1|few
CASSLINRGDQPQHF
TGTGCCAGCAGCTTAATTAACAGGGGAGATCAGCCCCAGCATTTT
>TRBV6-1|TRBJ1-4|.|.
CASSEGYRGVKGEKLFF
TGTGCCAGCAGTGAGGGGTATCGCGGGGTAAAGGGTGAAAAACTGTTTTTT
>TRBV6-5|TRBJ1-6|.|.
CASSYEGAGVSPLHF
TGTGCCAGCAGTTACGAAGGGGCAGGCGTTTCACCCCTCCACTTT
>TRBV27|TRBJ2-1|.|.
CASSQYFPGEQFF
TGTGCCAGCAGCCAATACTTCCCAGGGGAGCAGTTCTTC
>TRBV24-1|TRBJ2-3|.|.
CATSERGRVDTQYF
TGTGCCACCAGTGAGCGGGGCCGGGTAGATACGCAGTATTTT
>TRBV7-2|TRBJ1-5|TRBD1|few
CASSSGQGLSQPQHF
TGTGCCAGCAGCTCTGGACAGGGGTTAAGTCAGCCCCAGCATTTT
>TRBV27|TRBJ2-2|TRBD1|.
CASSLDRGRTGELFF
TGTGCCAGCAGTTTGGACAGGGGCCGCACCGGGGAGCTGTTTTTT
>TRBV6-2/TRBV6-3|TRBJ2-5|TRBD2|.
CASSYRLKRSPGLAEEETQYF
TGTGCCAGCAGTTACCGCCTTAAGAGATCTCCGGGACTAGCGGAAGAAGAGACCCAGTACTTC
>TRBV4-3|TRBJ2-3|TRBD2|.
CASSQSGGVLDTQYF
TGCGCCAGCAGCCAAAGCGGGGGGGTTTTGGATACGCAGTATTTT
>TRBV11-1|TRBJ2-7|.|few
CASSLRQIQYEQYF
TGTGCCAGCAGCTTAAGACAGATACAATACGAGCAGTACTTC
>TRBV15|TRBJ1-5|.|.
CATSREAANNQPQHF
TGTGCCACCAGCAGAGAAGCGGCAAATAATCAGCCCCAGCATTTT
>TRBV29-1|TRBJ2-5|TRBD1|.
CSVEAGGETQYF
TGCAGCGTTGAAGCAGGGGGCGAGACCCAGTACTTC
>TRBV18|TRBJ1-6|.|.
CASSLPLTGRASPLHF
TGTGCCAGCTCACTCCCACTTACAGGGAGGGCTTCACCCCTCCACTTT
>TRBV2|TRBJ2-7|.|.
CASGRTYEQYF
TGTGCCAGCGGGAGGACCTACGAGCAGTACTTC
>TRBV28|TRBJ1-5|TRBD1|.
CASDPDRASRNQPQHF
TGTGCCAGCGACCCGGACAGGGCCTCTCGCAATCAGCCCCAGCATTTT
>TRBV9|TRBJ2-3|TRBD1|.
CASSAGGQPNRGTQYF
TGTGCCAGCAGCGCTGGGGGACAGCCTAACAGAGGTACGCAGTATTTT
>TRBV7-2|TRBJ2-1|TRBD2|.
CASSLGPSGGNEQFF
TGTGCCAGCAGCTTGGGGCCCAGCGGGGGCAATGAGCAGTTCTTC
>TRBV19|TRBJ1-2|.|.
CASSIGTVPYYGYTF
TGTGCCAGTAGTATAGGCACAGTTCCTTACTATGGCTACACCTTC
>TRBV29-1|TRBJ2-3|TRBD2|.
CSVVASGGTDTQYF
TGCAGCGTTGTGGCTAGCGGGGGCACAGATACGCAGTATTTT
>TRBV2|TRBJ2-2|TRBD1|.
CASNYNRGERELFF
TGTGCCAGCAACTATAACAGGGGAGAGAGGGAGCTGTTTTTT
>TRBV11-3|TRBJ2-1|.|.
CASSLNFGGIQFF
TGTGCCAGCAGCTTAAATTTTGGCGGAATACAGTTCTTC
>TRBV5-3|TRBJ2-5|.|.
CARRADLTGCETQYF
TGTGCCAGAAGGGCCGACCTAACAGGGTGCGAGACCCAGTACTTC
>TRBV9|TRBJ2-1|TRBD2|.
CASSLPGTNNEQFF
TGTGCCAGCAGCTTGCCCGGGACTAACAATGAGCAGTTCTTC
>TRBV2|TRBJ2-3|TRBD1|.
CASSRGRTDTQYF
TGTGCCAGCAGTAGGGGGCGCACAGATACGCAGTATTTT
>TRBV7-2|TRBJ2-7|TRBD2|.
CASSLTSGGSTYEQYF
TGTGCCAGCAGCTTGACTAGCGGGGGGTCAACCTACGAGCAGTACTTC
>TRBV20-1|TRBJ2-7|TRBD1|.
CSASQPGQGAREQYF
TGCAGTGCTAGTCAACCGGGACAGGGGGCGCGGGAGCAGTACTTC
>TRBV9|TRBJ1-3|.|.
CASSQGRSGNTIYF
TGTGCCAGCAGCCAGGGGCGCTCTGGAAACACCATATATTTT
>TRBV3-1/TRBV3-2|TRBJ2-5|.|once
CASRLGPGGQETQYF
TGTGCCAGCAGACTGGGCCCAGGAGGCCAAGAGACCCAGTACTTC
>TRBV5-1|TRBJ2-2|TRBD1|.
CASSPGTVNTGELFF
TGCGCCAGCAGCCCTGGGACAGTGAACACCGGGGAGCTGTTTTTT
>TRBV18|TRBJ2-2|TRBD1|.
CASSWTGPTGELFF
TGTGCCAGCTCTTGGACAGGGCCGACCGGGGAGCTGTTTTTT
>TRBV14|TRBJ2-6|.|.
CASSQVAGSGANVLTF
TGTGCCAGCAGCCAAGTCGCAGGCTCTGGGGCCAACGTCCTGACTTTC